There are many counts of the clone carrying this TCR beta chain. What it binds is not known. TCRdb used MiXCR to reprocess the 5' RACE reads, holding one entry per CDR3 protein. This table holds roughly 48,000 distinct CDR3 sequences, around 5.2% found once. This sample was included in a study of spatial heterogeneity in lung cancer. About the study: Each time, sequencing found more beta-chain sequences than alpha-chain sequences. The mean occurrence of each unique TCR and UMI combination in raw reads exceeded 9.5.

Described time point: sample taken at primary tumor resection. Tumor, nontumor lung or frozen PBMC supplied whole RNA that was sequenced unsorted. Samples were donated by 72 untreated early-stage non-small cell lung cancer patients. Broader study findings: More often at tumor resection than at routine follow-up, ubiquitous expanded tumor TCRs were detected in the blood.

Between the trimmed V and J ends, which lost 0 bases and 7 bases, there was a span of 10 bases. The CDR3 consists of 15 residues. Germline CDR1 MGHRA, CDR2 YSYEKL. The chain recombines TRBV4-1 with TRBJ1-6; a weak D match, TRBD1 (5 bases). This material consisted of PBMCs, taken at surgery. The receptor's source is a male donor with early-stage non-small cell lung cancer. This CDR3 reads CASSQDPGRNSPLHF. The CDR3 DNA sequence: TGCGCCAGCAGCCAAGACCCAGGGCGGAATTCACCCCTCCACTTT.